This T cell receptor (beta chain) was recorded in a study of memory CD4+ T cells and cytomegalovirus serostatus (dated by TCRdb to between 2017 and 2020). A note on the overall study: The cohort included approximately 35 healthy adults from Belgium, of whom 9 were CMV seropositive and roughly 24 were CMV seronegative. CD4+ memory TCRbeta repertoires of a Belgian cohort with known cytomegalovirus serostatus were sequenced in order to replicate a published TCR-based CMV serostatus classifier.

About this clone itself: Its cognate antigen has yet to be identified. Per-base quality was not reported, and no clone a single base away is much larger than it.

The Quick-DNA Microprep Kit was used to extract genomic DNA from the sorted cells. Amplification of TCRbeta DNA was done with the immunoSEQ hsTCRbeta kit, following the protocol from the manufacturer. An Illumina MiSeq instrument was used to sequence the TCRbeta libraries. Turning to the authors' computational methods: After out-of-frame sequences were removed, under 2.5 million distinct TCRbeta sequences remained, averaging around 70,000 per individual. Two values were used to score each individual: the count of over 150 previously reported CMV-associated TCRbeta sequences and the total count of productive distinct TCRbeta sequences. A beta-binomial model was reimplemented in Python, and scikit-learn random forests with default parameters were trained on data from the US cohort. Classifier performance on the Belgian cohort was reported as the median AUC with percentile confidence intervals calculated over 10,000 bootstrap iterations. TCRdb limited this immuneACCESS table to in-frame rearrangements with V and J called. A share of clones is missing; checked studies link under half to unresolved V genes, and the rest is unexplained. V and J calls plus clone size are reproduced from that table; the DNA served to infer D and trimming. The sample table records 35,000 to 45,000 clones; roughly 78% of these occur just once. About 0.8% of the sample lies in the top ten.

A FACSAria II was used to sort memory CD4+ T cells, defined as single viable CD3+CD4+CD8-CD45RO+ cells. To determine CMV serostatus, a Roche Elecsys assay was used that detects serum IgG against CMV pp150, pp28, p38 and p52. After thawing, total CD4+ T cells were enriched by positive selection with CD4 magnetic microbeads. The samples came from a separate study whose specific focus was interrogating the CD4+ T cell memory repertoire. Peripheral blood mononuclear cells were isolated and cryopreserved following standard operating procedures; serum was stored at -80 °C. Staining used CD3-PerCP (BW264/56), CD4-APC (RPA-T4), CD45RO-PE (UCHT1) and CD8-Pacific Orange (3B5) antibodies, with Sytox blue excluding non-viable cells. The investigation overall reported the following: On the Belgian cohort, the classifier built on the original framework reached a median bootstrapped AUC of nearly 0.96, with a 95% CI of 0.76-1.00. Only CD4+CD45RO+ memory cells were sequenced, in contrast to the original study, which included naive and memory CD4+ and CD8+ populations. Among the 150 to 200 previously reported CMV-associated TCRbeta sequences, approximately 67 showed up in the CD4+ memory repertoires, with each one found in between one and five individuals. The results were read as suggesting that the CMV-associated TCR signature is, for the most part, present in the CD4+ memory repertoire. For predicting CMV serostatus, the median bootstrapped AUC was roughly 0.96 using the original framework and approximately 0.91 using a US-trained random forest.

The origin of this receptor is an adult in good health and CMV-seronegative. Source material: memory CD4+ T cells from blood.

The nucleotide sequence is TGTGCCAGCTCACCGGGCGAGGGGTCGTCGGATACGCAGTATTTT. This codes for CASSPGEGSSDTQYF. This sequence uses TRBV18 and TRBJ2-3; the D assignment is uncertain and may be TRBD1 or TRBD2, with 5 bases supporting each. V is cut by 3 bases and J by 6 bases, and the space between the germline ends is 16 bases. The germline V gene supplies CDR1 KGHSH and CDR2 LQKENI. The CDR3 covers 15 residues, taking in both the cysteine and the phenylalanine. Only the CDR3 DNA stays, 45 bases, in frame from base 1.